What follows are 13 T cell receptor beta chains derived from one specimen sequenced in a study of PD-L1 blockade in urothelial cancer. This table comes from immunoSEQ multiplex PCR, and its TCRdb copy is limited to in-frame clones, with some not included. The sample gives about 74,000 clones, 80% to 90% of which show up once; around 4.7% is in the top ten. The sequencing used PBMCs, collected around atezolizumab (anti-PD-L1) treatment. These TCRs come from a man aged 70-80 years with urothelial cancer.

CDR3 sequence (DNA): TGTGCTAGTGGTACAACCGGGACTAGCGAAGGCGAGCAGTACTTC. Amino acid sequence: CASGTTGTSEGEQYF. The rearrangement uses TRBV12-5 and TRBJ2-7; 10 bases line up with TRBD2. This CDR3 has 15 residues. V dropped 5 bases and J dropped 6; count of bases not matched to a gene: 10. Germline CDR1 is LGHNT and CDR2 is FRNRAP.

This chain links TRBV6-5 with TRBJ2-7; D might be TRBD2 (5 bases). Germline lookup yields CDR1 MNHEY and CDR2 SVGAGI. This CDR3 is built from 14 residues. V dropped 1 base and J dropped 4 bases, with 11 bases sitting between them. CDR3 sequence: CASSYLGSGYEQYF. As DNA, the CDR3 is TGTGCCAGCAGTTACTTAGGGAGTGGGTACGAGCAGTACTTC.

The chain has TRBV18 and TRBJ2-7; tentative D call: TRBD2 (5 bases). Trimming took 3 bases from V and 3 from J, leaving 15 bases between them. Per germline, CDR1 KGHSH and CDR2 LQKENI. The CDR3 is made up of 15 amino acids. CDR3 sequence (DNA): TGTGCCAGCTCACCTCTGCCGACTAACCACTACGAGCAGTACTTC. Its protein is CASSPLPTNHYEQYF.

The sample holds a few counts of this clone. The genes are TRBV10-1 and TRBJ1-4; TRBD1 might be the D (5 bases). The CDR3 sequence is 13 residues long. V was clipped by 5 bases and J by 6 bases, with 10 bases between them. Germline lookup yields CDR1 WNHNN and CDR2 SYGVQD (reference sequence). The CDR3 region is CASSSGSDEKLFF. In DNA, the CDR3 is TGCGCCAGCAGTTCAGGGTCGGATGAAAAACTGTTTTTT.

This clone came up a few times. The V call is TRBV19, the J call TRBJ2-7, with 11 nucleotides matching TRBD1. Per the germline V gene, CDR1 is LNHDA and CDR2 is SQIVND (reference sequence). The CDR3 is 15 amino acids. The trim removed 6 bases at V and 0 bases at J, leaving 4 bases unmatched. CDR3 residues: CASRTGTGGSYEQYF. The CDR3 coding sequence is TGTGCCAGTAGAACCGGGACAGGGGGCTCCTACGAGCAGTACTTC.

This rearrangement joins TRBV7-3 to TRBJ2-5, with D possibly matching TRBD2 (6 bases). Germline-derived CDR1 and CDR2 are SGHTA and FQGTGA. Trimming removed 2 bases at V and 2 bases at J, with 12 bases between. The CDR3 has 15 residues. DNA for the CDR3: TGTGCCAGCAGCTTAGGGGGACTTGTGCAAGAGACCCAGTACTTC. Encoded protein: CASSLGGLVQETQYF.

The CDR3 region has the DNA TGTGCCAGTTCAAAGCCGGGACAGGGAGGGAGAGGCTATGGCTACACCTTC. Translated: CASSKPGQGGRGYGYTF. This chain joins TRBV19 and TRBJ1-2; 9 bases are a match to TRBD1. CDR3 length: 17 amino acids. Germline CDR1 LNHDA, CDR2 SQIVND (reference sequence). Trimming took 8 bases from V and 4 from J; bases not matched to a gene: 17.

The J gene is TRBJ2-3, the V gene TRBV5-1; TRBD2 matches 13 bases. The V gene's germline CDR1 is SGHRS and CDR2 YFSETQ. The CDR3 runs 19 residues. Trimming removed 0 bases from V and 0 bases from J; junction bases left unmatched: 7. The CDR3 DNA reads TGCGCCAGCAGCTTGGGCGGGACTAGCGGGATGACTAGCACAGATACGCAGTATTTT. Translated, it gives CASSLGGTSGMTSTDTQYF.

This rearrangement joins TRBV19 to TRBJ1-2; D is unresolved. Trimming left V 8 bases short and J 9 bases short, with 19 bases between. The CDR3 extends over 13 amino acids. From germline, CDR1 is LNHDA and CDR2 SQIVND (reference sequence). CDR3 region: CASDAGTGFRYTF. The DNA for the CDR3 is TGTGCCAGTGACGCGGGAACGGGGTTTCGCTACACCTTC.

V usage is TRBV10-3 and J usage is TRBJ1-5; D may be TRBD1 (6 bases). CDR3 length: 14 residues. V gave up 4 bases and J gave up 5 bases, with 12 bases separating them. From germline, CDR1 is ENHRY and CDR2 SYGVKD. CDR3 DNA: TGTGCCATCAGTGGCGGGGGGCGCGATCAGCCCCAGCATTTT. It encodes CAISGGGRDQPQHF.

The V call is TRBV18, the J call TRBJ2-1; 14 bases match TRBD2. Germline CDR1 KGHSH, CDR2 LQKENI. This CDR3 has 15 residues. With V trimmed by 3 bases and J by 7 bases, 2 bases remained unmatched. The CDR3 bases are TGTGCCAGCTCACCTGGGACTAGCGGGAGTAATGAGCAGTTCTTC. Translating it yields CASSPGTSGSNEQFF.

CDR3 sequence (DNA): TGTGCCATCAGTGGTCGTGCCAGGGCGAACACTGAAGCTTTCTTT. It translates to CAISGRARANTEAFF. The gene calls are TRBV10-3 and TRBJ1-1, with a possible D match to TRBD1 (5 bases). CDR1 ENHRY and CDR2 SYGVKD come from the germline V gene. The CDR3 runs to 15 residues. The ends were cut back, 4 bases at V and 1 base at J, with 13 bases in the middle.

This clone occurred once. The chain has TRBV6-6 and TRBJ2-7; 9 bases align to TRBD1. V lost 5 bases and J lost 3; bases outside the gene matches: 5. Germline V CDR1 and CDR2: MNHNY, SVGAGI (reference sequence). The CDR3 consists of 14 residues. This chain's CDR3 is CASSRRQGGYEQYF. The CDR3 DNA follows: TGTGCCAGCAGTAGGAGACAGGGGGGCTACGAGCAGTACTTC.